This is a list of T cell receptor beta chains from one sample in a study of STAT5B mutations in CD4+ large granular lymphocyte leukemia. The repertoire was sequenced with immunoSEQ multiplex PCR; TCRdb's copy has only in-frame clones and lacks some. The sample has around 29,000 clones; roughly three quarters are singletons. The material sequenced was CD4+ T cells from blood buffy coats. These TCRs come from a human donor in good health. CDR3s include the opening cysteine and the closing phenylalanine or tryptophan. A D gene is named only where the DNA matches it firmly. The size entry is marked missing in some rows and otherwise reads once, few, many or a size class.

clone size: NA
D gene: TRBD1
V gene: TRBV6-1
J gene: TRBJ2-7
CDR3 protein: CASSEAGQNPTYEQYF
CDR3 DNA: TGTGCCAGCAGTGAAGCGGGACAGAACCCAACCTACGAGCAGTACTTC

clone size: NA
D gene: NA
V gene: TRBV9
J gene: TRBJ2-1
CDR3 protein: CASSVVGYNNEQFF
CDR3 DNA: TGTGCCAGCAGCGTAGTAGGGTACAACAATGAGCAGTTCTTC

clone size: NA
D gene: TRBD1
V gene: TRBV19
J gene: TRBJ2-6
CDR3 protein: CASSINRGRFQASGANVLTF
CDR3 DNA: TGTGCCAGTAGTATAAACAGGGGGCGCTTCCAAGCCTCTGGGGCCAACGTCCTGACTTTC

clone size: few
D gene: NA
V gene: TRBV20-1
J gene: TRBJ1-1
CDR3 protein: CSASSPTEAFF
CDR3 DNA: TGCAGTGCTAGCAGCCCCACTGAAGCTTTCTTT

clone size: few
D gene: TRBD2
V gene: TRBV18
J gene: TRBJ2-3
CDR3 protein: CASSSTSGGTDTQYF
CDR3 DNA: TGTGCCAGCTCATCGACTAGCGGGGGGACAGATACGCAGTATTTT

clone size: NA
D gene: TRBD1
V gene: TRBV15
J gene: TRBJ2-7
CDR3 protein: CATSSATGAVGLEQYF
CDR3 DNA: TGTGCCACCAGCAGCGCGACAGGGGCGGTGGGCCTCGAGCAGTACTTC

clone size: few
D gene: TRBD1
V gene: TRBV28
J gene: TRBJ1-6
CDR3 protein: CASQGANSPLHF
CDR3 DNA: TGTGCCAGCCAGGGGGCGAATTCACCCCTCCACTTT

clone size: NA
D gene: TRBD1
V gene: TRBV6-1
J gene: TRBJ1-6
CDR3 protein: CASRTWGQDNSPLHF
CDR3 DNA: TGTGCCAGCAGAACCTGGGGACAGGATAATTCACCCCTCCACTTT

clone size: NA
D gene: NA
V gene: TRBV11-1
J gene: TRBJ1-4
CDR3 protein: CASSETRDTRKKLFF
CDR3 DNA: TGTGCCAGCAGCGAAACCCGGGACACGAGGAAAAAACTGTTTTTT

clone size: NA
D gene: TRBD2
V gene: TRBV15
J gene: TRBJ2-1
CDR3 protein: CATSRPASGGAFREQFF
CDR3 DNA: TGTGCCACCAGCAGACCAGCTAGCGGGGGGGCCTTTCGTGAGCAGTTCTTC

clone size: NA
D gene: NA
V gene: TRBV5-1
J gene: TRBJ1-3
CDR3 protein: CASRPLSGNTIYF
CDR3 DNA: TGCGCCAGCCGCCCCCTGAGTGGAAACACCATATATTTT

clone size: once
D gene: TRBD1
V gene: TRBV2
J gene: TRBJ2-7
CDR3 protein: CASGTGTGVYEQYF
CDR3 DNA: TGTGCCAGTGGGACCGGGACAGGGGTTTACGAGCAGTACTTC

clone size: NA
D gene: NA
V gene: TRBV5-4
J gene: TRBJ1-6
CDR3 protein: CASSLSRSNSPLHF
CDR3 DNA: TGTGCCAGCAGCTTGAGCCGAAGCAATTCACCCCTCCACTTT

clone size: NA
D gene: TRBD2
V gene: TRBV6-1
J gene: TRBJ2-5
CDR3 protein: CASSVERGASGGYF
CDR3 DNA: TGTGCCAGCAGTGTGGAGCGGGGGGCATCCGGCGGGTACTTC

clone size: NA
D gene: TRBD2
V gene: TRBV5-1
J gene: TRBJ2-5
CDR3 protein: CASSYRLGGGGHLETQYF
CDR3 DNA: TGCGCCAGCAGTTATCGTCTGGGTGGCGGGGGGCACCTAGAGACCCAGTACTTC

clone size: NA
D gene: NA
V gene: TRBV7-9
J gene: TRBJ2-1
CDR3 protein: CASSFWGYNEQFF
CDR3 DNA: TGTGCCAGCAGCTTTTGGGGGTACAATGAGCAGTTCTTC

clone size: NA
D gene: NA
V gene: TRBV7-2
J gene: TRBJ2-1
CDR3 protein: CASSLAGTPYNEQFF
CDR3 DNA: TGTGCCAGCAGCTTAGCGGGGACACCTTACAATGAGCAGTTCTTC

clone size: NA
D gene: NA
V gene: TRBV6-5
J gene: TRBJ2-7
CDR3 protein: CASSYRPGHEQYF
CDR3 DNA: TGTGCCAGCAGTTACAGACCAGGACACGAGCAGTACTTC

clone size: NA
D gene: NA
V gene: TRBV7-9
J gene: TRBJ2-2
CDR3 protein: CASSLTTRGNTGELFF
CDR3 DNA: TGTGCCAGCAGCTTGACCACCAGGGGAAACACCGGGGAGCTGTTTTTT

clone size: NA
D gene: NA
V gene: TRBV5-5
J gene: TRBJ2-2
CDR3 protein: CASSPPGTRGLTGELFF
CDR3 DNA: TGTGCCAGCAGCCCACCGGGGACTAGGGGGCTCACCGGGGAGCTGTTTTTT

clone size: NA
D gene: TRBD1
V gene: TRBV4-3
J gene: TRBJ1-2
CDR3 protein: CASSQETGEPYGYTF
CDR3 DNA: TGCGCCAGCAGCCAAGAAACAGGGGAGCCCTATGGCTACACCTTC

clone size: NA
D gene: NA
V gene: TRBV7-2
J gene: TRBJ2-2
CDR3 protein: CASSLVRGNTGELFF
CDR3 DNA: TGTGCCAGCAGCTTAGTACGGGGGAACACCGGGGAGCTGTTTTTT

clone size: NA
D gene: NA
V gene: TRBV5-1
J gene: TRBJ2-5
CDR3 protein: CASSFGGEETQYF
CDR3 DNA: TGCGCCAGCAGCTTCGGGGGCGAAGAGACCCAGTACTTC

clone size: few
D gene: NA
V gene: TRBV19
J gene: TRBJ1-5
CDR3 protein: CASNDSDQPQHF
CDR3 DNA: TGTGCCAGTAACGACAGCGATCAGCCCCAGCATTTT

clone size: NA
D gene: NA
V gene: TRBV7-9
J gene: TRBJ1-2
CDR3 protein: CASSLGGARKSYGYTF
CDR3 DNA: TGTGCCAGCAGCTTAGGGGGCGCCAGGAAGAGCTATGGCTACACCTTC

clone size: NA
D gene: TRBD2
V gene: TRBV18
J gene: TRBJ2-5
CDR3 protein: CASSPYSGGARETQYF
CDR3 DNA: TGTGCCAGCTCACCATATAGCGGGGGGGCCCGAGAGACCCAGTACTTC

clone size: NA
D gene: NA
V gene: TRBV5-1
J gene: TRBJ2-3
CDR3 protein: CASSLDASGAGGPTDTQYF
CDR3 DNA: TGCGCCAGCAGCTTGGATGCCTCGGGGGCAGGGGGTCCCACAGATACGCAGTATTTT

clone size: NA
D gene: NA
V gene: TRBV14
J gene: TRBJ2-1
CDR3 protein: CASSQALGVIGGEQFF
CDR3 DNA: TGTGCCAGCAGCCAAGCGCTAGGGGTTATTGGGGGTGAGCAGTTCTTC

clone size: NA
D gene: TRBD1
V gene: TRBV29-1
J gene: TRBJ1-4
CDR3 protein: CSVSTGRATNEKLFF
CDR3 DNA: TGCAGCGTTTCGACAGGGAGGGCAACTAATGAAAAACTGTTTTTT

clone size: NA
D gene: NA
V gene: TRBV7-2
J gene: TRBJ1-1
CDR3 protein: CASSLKAGKHTEAFF
CDR3 DNA: TGTGCCAGCAGCTTAAAGGCAGGGAAGCACACTGAAGCTTTCTTT

clone size: NA
D gene: NA
V gene: TRBV27
J gene: TRBJ1-2
CDR3 protein: CASSLSAGSLPRGGYTF
CDR3 DNA: TGTGCCAGCAGCCTCTCGGCAGGGTCCTTACCCCGGGGTGGCTACACCTTC

clone size: NA
D gene: TRBD1
V gene: TRBV5-4
J gene: TRBJ1-6
CDR3 protein: CASSGYGQGNSPLHF
CDR3 DNA: TGTGCCAGCAGCGGATACGGACAGGGGAATTCACCCCTCCACTTT

clone size: NA
D gene: NA
V gene: TRBV18
J gene: TRBJ2-5
CDR3 protein: CASSPRRESETQYF
CDR3 DNA: TGTGCCAGCTCACCACGGCGAGAGTCGGAGACCCAGTACTTC

clone size: once
D gene: NA
V gene: TRBV18
J gene: TRBJ2-7
CDR3 protein: CASSPVGYEQYF
CDR3 DNA: TGTGCCAGCTCACCCGTAGGTTACGAGCAGTACTTC

clone size: NA
D gene: TRBD1
V gene: TRBV9
J gene: TRBJ1-3
CDR3 protein: CASSLLTGNSGNTIYF
CDR3 DNA: TGTGCCAGCAGCCTGCTGACAGGGAACTCTGGAAACACCATATATTTT

clone size: NA
D gene: TRBD1
V gene: TRBV29-1
J gene: TRBJ1-1
CDR3 protein: CSVMGQLNTEAFF
CDR3 DNA: TGCAGCGTAATGGGACAGCTGAACACTGAAGCTTTCTTT

clone size: NA
D gene: NA
V gene: TRBV5-5
J gene: TRBJ1-5
CDR3 protein: CASSLGGPNQPQHF
CDR3 DNA: TGTGCCAGCAGCTTGGGAGGGCCCAATCAGCCCCAGCATTTT

clone size: NA
D gene: NA
V gene: TRBV7-8
J gene: TRBJ1-5
CDR3 protein: CASSLRVGQPQHF
CDR3 DNA: TGTGCCAGCAGCTTACGGGTCGGGCAGCCCCAGCATTTT

clone size: NA
D gene: TRBD1
V gene: TRBV7-9
J gene: TRBJ1-2
CDR3 protein: CASSLALRGQGSGYTF
CDR3 DNA: TGTGCCAGCAGCTTAGCGCTAAGGGGACAGGGCAGTGGCTACACCTTC

clone size: NA
D gene: TRBD2
V gene: TRBV7-2
J gene: TRBJ2-5
CDR3 protein: CASSAAGGPQETQYF
CDR3 DNA: TGTGCCAGCAGCGCAGCGGGGGGACCACAAGAGACCCAGTACTTC

clone size: NA
D gene: NA
V gene: TRBV6-5
J gene: TRBJ2-4
CDR3 protein: CASSHIGLAKNIQYF
CDR3 DNA: TGTGCCAGCAGTCATATCGGTCTAGCCAAAAACATTCAGTACTTC

clone size: NA
D gene: NA
V gene: TRBV4-3
J gene: TRBJ2-5
CDR3 protein: CASSQDVQETQYF
CDR3 DNA: TGCGCCAGCAGCCAAGACGTCCAAGAGACCCAGTACTTC

clone size: few
D gene: NA
V gene: TRBV19
J gene: TRBJ1-2
CDR3 protein: CASSSGPNNYGYTF
CDR3 DNA: TGTGCCAGTAGTTCGGGCCCAAATAACTATGGCTACACCTTC

clone size: NA
D gene: TRBD1
V gene: TRBV5-1
J gene: TRBJ1-4
CDR3 protein: CASSPRQGNEKLFF
CDR3 DNA: TGCGCCAGCAGCCCGAGACAGGGTAATGAAAAACTGTTTTTT

clone size: NA
D gene: TRBD2
V gene: TRBV4-2
J gene: TRBJ2-1
CDR3 protein: CASSQDSGGANNEQFF
CDR3 DNA: TGTGCCAGCAGCCAAGATAGCGGGGGAGCCAACAATGAGCAGTTCTTC

clone size: NA
D gene: NA
V gene: TRBV19
J gene: TRBJ1-4
CDR3 protein: CASSMSGAAEKLFF
CDR3 DNA: TGTGCCAGTAGTATGAGTGGGGCTGCTGAAAAACTGTTTTTT

clone size: NA
D gene: TRBD2
V gene: TRBV19
J gene: TRBJ2-1
CDR3 protein: CASTDGTRNNEQFF
CDR3 DNA: TGTGCCAGTACAGACGGGACTAGAAACAATGAGCAGTTCTTC

clone size: NA
D gene: NA
V gene: TRBV4-1
J gene: TRBJ1-1
CDR3 protein: CASSHFGRVGNTEAFF
CDR3 DNA: TGCGCCAGCAGCCATTTCGGAAGGGTTGGAAACACTGAAGCTTTCTTT

clone size: once
D gene: NA
V gene: TRBV29-1
J gene: TRBJ1-2
CDR3 protein: CSVGPEGTGLGYTF
CDR3 DNA: TGCAGCGTGGGGCCGGAGGGCACGGGCCTTGGCTACACCTTC

clone size: NA
D gene: TRBD1
V gene: TRBV5-1
J gene: TRBJ2-3
CDR3 protein: CASSLAGMDRDLGTDTQYF
CDR3 DNA: TGCGCCAGCAGCTTGGCCGGGATGGACAGGGATCTAGGCACAGATACGCAGTATTTT

clone size: NA
D gene: TRBD1
V gene: TRBV29-1
J gene: TRBJ2-7
CDR3 protein: CSAEGTGSYEQYF
CDR3 DNA: TGCAGCGCTGAGGGGACAGGGTCCTACGAGCAGTACTTC

clone size: NA
D gene: NA
V gene: TRBV4-1
J gene: TRBJ2-5
CDR3 protein: CASSGPTGPMRLGETQYF
CDR3 DNA: TGCGCCAGCAGCGGCCCCACTGGCCCGATGAGGTTAGGGGAGACCCAGTACTTC

clone size: NA
D gene: TRBD1
V gene: TRBV7-2
J gene: TRBJ1-1
CDR3 protein: CASSLGPGGGTEAFF
CDR3 DNA: TGTGCCAGCAGCTTAGGACCAGGGGGCGGCACTGAAGCTTTCTTT

clone size: NA
D gene: TRBD2
V gene: TRBV10-3
J gene: TRBJ2-5
CDR3 protein: CAIRGGWETQYF
CDR3 DNA: TGTGCCATCAGGGGGGGGTGGGAGACCCAGTACTTC

clone size: NA
D gene: TRBD2
V gene: TRBV5-1
J gene: TRBJ2-2
CDR3 protein: CASSLGLAVGELFF
CDR3 DNA: TGCGCCAGCAGCTTGGGGCTAGCGGTCGGGGAGCTGTTTTTT

clone size: NA
D gene: NA
V gene: TRBV7-8
J gene: TRBJ1-5
CDR3 protein: CASSLVFNQPQHF
CDR3 DNA: TGTGCCAGCAGCTTAGTCTTCAATCAGCCCCAGCATTTT

clone size: few
D gene: NA
V gene: TRBV6-6
J gene: TRBJ1-1
CDR3 protein: CASRLQGTEAFF
CDR3 DNA: TGTGCCAGCAGATTACAGGGCACTGAAGCTTTCTTT